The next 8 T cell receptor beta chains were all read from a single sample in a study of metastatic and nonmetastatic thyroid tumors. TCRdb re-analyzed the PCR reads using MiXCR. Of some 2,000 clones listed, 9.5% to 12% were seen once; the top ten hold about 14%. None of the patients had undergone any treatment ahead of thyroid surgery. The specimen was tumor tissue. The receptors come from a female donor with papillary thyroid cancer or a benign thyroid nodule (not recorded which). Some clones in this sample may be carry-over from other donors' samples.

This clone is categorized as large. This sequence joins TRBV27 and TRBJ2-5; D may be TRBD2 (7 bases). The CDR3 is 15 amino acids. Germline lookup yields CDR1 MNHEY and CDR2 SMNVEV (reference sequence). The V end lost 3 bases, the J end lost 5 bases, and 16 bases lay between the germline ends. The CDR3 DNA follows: TGTGCCAGCAGTTTGGGTAGGGGGGGATGGGAGACCCAGTACTTC. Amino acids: CASSLGRGGWETQYF.

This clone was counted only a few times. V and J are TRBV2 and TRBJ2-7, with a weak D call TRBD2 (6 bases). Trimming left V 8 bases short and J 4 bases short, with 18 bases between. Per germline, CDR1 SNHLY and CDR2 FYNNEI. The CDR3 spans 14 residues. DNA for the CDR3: TGTGCCAGCGGCGGAGGGTCCAGAAATTACGAGCAGTACTTC. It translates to CASGGGSRNYEQYF.

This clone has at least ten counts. The CDR3 nucleotides are TGTGCCAGCAGCCCCCCCGAAGGGAAGGGAATTCAGTACTTC. This sequence encodes CASSPPEGKGIQYF. J is TRBJ2-4 and V is TRBV7-9; D is undetermined. Germline CDR1 is SEHNR and CDR2 is FQNEAQ (reference sequence). Trimming took 5 bases from V and 10 from J, leaving 18 bases between them. This CDR3 has 14 amino acids. The whole variable domain, remainder taken from reference TRBV7-9 and TRBJ2-4, is DTGVSQNPRHKITKRGQNVTFRCDPISEHNRLYWYRQTLGQGPEFLTYFQNEAQLEKSRLLSDRFSAERPKGSFSTLEIQRTEQGDSAMYLCASSPPEGKGIQYFGAGTRLSVL.

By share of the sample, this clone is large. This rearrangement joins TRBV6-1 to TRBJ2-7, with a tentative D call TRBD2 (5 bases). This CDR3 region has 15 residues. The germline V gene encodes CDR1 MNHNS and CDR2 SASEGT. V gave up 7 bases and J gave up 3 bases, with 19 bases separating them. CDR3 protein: CASTPREEGLYEQYF. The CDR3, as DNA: TGTGCCAGCACCCCCCGAGAAGAGGGTCTCTACGAGCAGTACTTC.

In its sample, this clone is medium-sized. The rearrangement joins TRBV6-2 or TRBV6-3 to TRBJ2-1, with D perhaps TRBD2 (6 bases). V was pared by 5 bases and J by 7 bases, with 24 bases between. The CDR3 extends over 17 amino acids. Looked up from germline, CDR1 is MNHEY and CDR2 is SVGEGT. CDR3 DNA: TGTGCCAGCAGTCACGGGGCCGGGACTGGAAGAGGGAATGAGCAGTTCTTC. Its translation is CASSHGAGTGRGNEQFF.

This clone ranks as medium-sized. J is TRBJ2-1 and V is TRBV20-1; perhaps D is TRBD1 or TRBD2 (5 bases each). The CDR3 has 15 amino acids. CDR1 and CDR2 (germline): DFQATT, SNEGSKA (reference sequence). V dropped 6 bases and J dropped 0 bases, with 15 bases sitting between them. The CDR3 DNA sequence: TGCAGTGCCTTATATACCGGGACCTCCTACAATGAGCAGTTCTTC. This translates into CSALYTGTSYNEQFF.

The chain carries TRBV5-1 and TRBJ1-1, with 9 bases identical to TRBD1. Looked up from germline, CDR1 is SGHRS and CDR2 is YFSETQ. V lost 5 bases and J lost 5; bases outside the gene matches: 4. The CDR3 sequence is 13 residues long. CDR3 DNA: TGCGCCAGCAGTACAGGGGGCCGGACTGAAGCTTTCTTT. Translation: CASSTGGRTEAFF.

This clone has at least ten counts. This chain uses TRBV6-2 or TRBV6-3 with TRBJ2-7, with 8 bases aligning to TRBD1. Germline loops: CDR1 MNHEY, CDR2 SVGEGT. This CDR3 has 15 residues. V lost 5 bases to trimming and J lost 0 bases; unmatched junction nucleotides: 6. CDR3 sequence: CASSQGQGSSYEQYF. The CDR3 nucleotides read TGTGCCAGCAGTCAAGGACAGGGCAGCTCCTACGAGCAGTACTTC.